The clone carrying this TCR beta chain came up many times. Its antigen remains unknown. This specimen belongs to a study of T cells in Graves' hyperthyroidism and ophthalmopathy. Patients showing uncontrolled infection, other autoimmune disease, pregnancy or lactation were ineligible. In making diagnoses, clinical symptoms, serum thyroxine and TRAb, thyroid ultrasound and orbital computed tomography were all used. Findings and limits, study-wide: Ophthalmopathy could be told apart from stable hyperthyroidism with a 13 V-J model. Most thyroid clonotypes that were expanded above 0.001 also turned up in blood.

CDR1 DFQATT and CDR2 SNEGSKA come from the germline V gene (reference sequence). The V end was cut by 7 bases, the J end by 0 bases, with 12 bases between. The CDR3 length is 13 residues. The source material, RNA transcripts, was used to amplify TCR beta CDR3 regions. The primer set for the first-round RT-PCR of the TCR CDR3 was HTBI. TCRdb passed the multiplex PCR reads through MiXCR, listing each CDR3 protein once. The sample lists some 400,000 distinct CDR3 sequences, roughly 19% occurring once. Material: blood. This rearrangement joins TRBV20-1 to TRBJ1-2; D might be TRBD1 (6 bases). This clonotype was sampled from a woman between 18 and 30 years old with Graves' hyperthyroidism. The CDR3: CSGKQGANYGYTF. DNA for the CDR3: TGCAGTGGGAAACAGGGAGCTAACTATGGCTACACCTTC.